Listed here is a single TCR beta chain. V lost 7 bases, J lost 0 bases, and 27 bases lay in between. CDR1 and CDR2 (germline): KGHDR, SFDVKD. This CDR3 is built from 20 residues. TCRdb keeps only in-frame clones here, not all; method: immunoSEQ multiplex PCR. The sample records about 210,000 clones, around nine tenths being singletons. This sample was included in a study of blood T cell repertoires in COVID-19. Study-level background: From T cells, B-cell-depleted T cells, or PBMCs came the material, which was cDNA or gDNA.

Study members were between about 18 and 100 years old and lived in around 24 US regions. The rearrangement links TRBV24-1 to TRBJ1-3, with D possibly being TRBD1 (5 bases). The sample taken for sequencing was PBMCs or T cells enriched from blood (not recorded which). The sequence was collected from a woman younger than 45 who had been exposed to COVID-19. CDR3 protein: CATRTHREGFSSSSGNTIYF. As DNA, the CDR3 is TGTGCCACCAGAACCCATAGGGAGGGGTTTTCTTCAAGCTCTGGAAACACCATATATTTT.